This is a list of T cell receptor beta chains from one sample in a study of response to subunit inactivated influenza vaccine. TCRdb analysed the RT-PCR reads with MiXCR anew, one entry per CDR3 protein. Of about 520,000 distinct CDR3 sequences in the sample, approximately 7.7% were seen once. This sample comprised PBMCs from blood, obtained less than 30 months after vaccination. All receptors come from a man between 50 and 75 years old who received an inactivated influenza vaccine. CDR3s include the opening cysteine and the closing phenylalanine or tryptophan.

J gene: TRBJ2-3
V gene: TRBV7-2
CDR3 protein: CASSGNRALQYF

J gene: TRBJ1-5
V gene: TRBV12-3/TRBV12-4
CDR3 protein: CASSPGTGRSPQPQHF

J gene: TRBJ2-3
V gene: TRBV6-5
CDR3 protein: CASSYGPSGRETQYF

J gene: TRBJ2-7
V gene: TRBV4-3
CDR3 protein: CASSQGWGQGSYEQYF

J gene: TRBJ1-1
V gene: TRBV6-5
CDR3 protein: CASMQSGGEAFF

J gene: TRBJ1-5
V gene: TRBV20-1
CDR3 protein: CSARGRPSEPQHF

J gene: TRBJ2-1
V gene: TRBV11-2
CDR3 protein: CASSPLSGYNEQFF

J gene: TRBJ2-5
V gene: TRBV7-2
CDR3 protein: CASSIGQNQETQYF

J gene: TRBJ1-5
V gene: TRBV6-1
CDR3 protein: CASSELFNQPQHF

J gene: TRBJ2-5
V gene: TRBV5-1
CDR3 protein: CASSLTGTTRETQYF

J gene: TRBJ2-1
V gene: TRBV2
CDR3 protein: CASSDLTEQFF

J gene: TRBJ2-1
V gene: TRBV3-1
CDR3 protein: CASSQRGRTNNEQFF

J gene: TRBJ2-1
V gene: TRBV20-1
CDR3 protein: CSAYGTSNPYNEQFF

J gene: TRBJ2-1
V gene: TRBV29-1
CDR3 protein: CSVAGTSGGVNEQFF

J gene: TRBJ2-1
V gene: TRBV11-2
CDR3 protein: CASSLGAEAGEQFF

J gene: TRBJ1-4
V gene: TRBV29-1
CDR3 protein: CSAFTGFNEKLFF

J gene: TRBJ2-1
V gene: TRBV7-2
CDR3 protein: CASSRTLQGNNEQFF

J gene: TRBJ2-2
V gene: TRBV7-3
CDR3 protein: CASSLMGQGIPGELFF

J gene: TRBJ1-5
V gene: TRBV12-3/TRBV12-4
CDR3 protein: CASSFVGQGSGQPQHF

J gene: TRBJ2-3
V gene: TRBV29-1
CDR3 protein: CSARGGVASTDTQYF

J gene: TRBJ2-1
V gene: TRBV14
CDR3 protein: CASSQTDNYNEQFF

J gene: TRBJ2-2
V gene: TRBV5-5
CDR3 protein: CASTGRLAENTGELFF

J gene: TRBJ2-1
V gene: TRBV20-1
CDR3 protein: CSARPVVANEQFF

J gene: TRBJ2-3
V gene: TRBV5-1
CDR3 protein: CASSLADYRNTDTQYF

J gene: TRBJ2-2
V gene: TRBV28
CDR3 protein: CASSLFLGLSKGTGELFF

J gene: TRBJ2-1
V gene: TRBV7-9
CDR3 protein: CASRPVHEQFF